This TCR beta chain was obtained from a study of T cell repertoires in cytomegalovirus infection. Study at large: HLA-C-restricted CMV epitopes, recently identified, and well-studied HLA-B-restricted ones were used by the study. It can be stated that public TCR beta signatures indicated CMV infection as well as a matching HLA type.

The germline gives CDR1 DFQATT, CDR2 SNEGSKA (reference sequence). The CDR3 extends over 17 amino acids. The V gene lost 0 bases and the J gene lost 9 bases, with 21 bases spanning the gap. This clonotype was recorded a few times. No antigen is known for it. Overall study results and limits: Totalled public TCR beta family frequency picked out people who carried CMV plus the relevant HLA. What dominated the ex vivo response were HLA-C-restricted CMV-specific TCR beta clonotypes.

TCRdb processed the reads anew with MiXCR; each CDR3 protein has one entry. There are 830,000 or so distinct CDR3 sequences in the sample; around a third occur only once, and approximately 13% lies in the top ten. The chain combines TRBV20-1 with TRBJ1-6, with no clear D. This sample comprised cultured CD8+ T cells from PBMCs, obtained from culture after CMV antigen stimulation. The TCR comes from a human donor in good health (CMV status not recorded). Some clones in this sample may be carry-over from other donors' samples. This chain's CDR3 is CSARDFLIRSSGSPLHF. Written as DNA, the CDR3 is TGCAGTGCTAGAGACTTTCTAATACGGTCGTCTGGTTCACCCCTCCACTTT.